The 15 T cell receptor beta chains in this list originate from one sample, sequenced in a study of breast tumors, draining lymph nodes, adjacent tissues. TCRdb re-analysed the multiplex PCR reads in MiXCR, keeping a single row per CDR3 protein. The repertoire includes 55,000 to 75,000 distinct CDR3 sequences, around two fifths of them detected once, and approximately 9.1% sits in the top ten. The sample comprised breast tumor tissue. The receptor set was obtained from a female donor with breast cancer. Some clones in this sample may be carry-over from other donors' samples.

This clonotype was detected ten times or more. Possible read error: a much larger clone is one base away. The chain carries TRBV20-1 and TRBJ1-2; 8 nucleotides agree with TRBD1. Germline V gene data show CDR1 as DFQATT and CDR2 as SNEGSKA (reference sequence). V gave up 3 bases and J gave up 10 bases; unmatched junction bases: 10. The CDR3 length is 13 residues. This chain's CDR3 is CSASRTGRHAYTF. The CDR3 DNA is TGCAGTGCTAGCCGGACAGGGCGGCATGCCTACACCTTC.

Concerning this clonotype itself: Being one base from a much bigger clone, this may be a read error. The chain links TRBV18 to TRBJ1-1; 7 nucleotides line up with TRBD1. Germline V gives CDR1 KGHSH, CDR2 LQKENI. The CDR3 spans 15 residues. In DNA form, the CDR3 reads TGTGCCAACTCACAACGGACAGGAAAGAACACTGAAGCTTTCTTT. This sequence encodes CANSQRTGKNTEAFF.

Note on this clonotype: This could be a read error, since a much larger clone is one nucleotide away. The J gene is TRBJ2-6, the V gene TRBV7-2, with 11 bases lining up with TRBD2. From germline, CDR1 is SGHTA and CDR2 FQGNSA. This CDR3 comprises 19 residues. CDR3 coding DNA: TGTGCCAGCAGCTCATGGCTAGCGGGGGGAAAGACTGGGCCCAACGTCCTGACTTTC. Translated: CASSSWLAGGKTGPNVLTF.

This chain links TRBV20-1 with TRBJ2-1, with TRBD1 as a possible D gene (6 bases). The CDR3 totals 14 residues. V was trimmed by 7 bases and J by 12 bases, leaving 25 bases between them. From germline, CDR1 is DFQATT and CDR2 SNEGSKA (reference sequence). The CDR3 sequence is CSVEGQGSTDTQFF. DNA for the CDR3: TGCAGTGTAGAGGGACAAGGGAGCACAGATACGCAGTTCTTC.

This clonotype was seen many times. V usage is TRBV4-1 and J usage is TRBJ1-2, with TRBD1 identical over 8 bases. Germline lookup yields CDR1 MGHRA and CDR2 YSYEKL. CDR3 size: 17 residues. With V trimmed by 0 bases and J by 5 bases, 11 bases remained unmatched. The CDR3 sequence is CASSQELARGQGYGYTF. The CDR3 coding sequence is TGCGCCAGCAGCCAAGAACTCGCCCGTGGACAGGGATATGGCTACACCTTC.

V gene TRBV7-2 combines with J gene TRBJ2-7; 8 bases are a match to TRBD2. Germline loops: CDR1 SGHTA, CDR2 FQGNSA. This CDR3 region has 14 residues. The V segment lost 4 bases and the J segment 2 bases; nucleotides outside the gene matches: 4. CDR3 amino acids: CASSSLAGTYEQYF. The CDR3 nucleotides read TGTGCCAGCAGCTCGCTAGCGGGCACCTACGAGCAGTACTTC.

Worth noting for this clonotype: The junction departs from germline at one end; a sequencing error may be responsible. The chain carries TRBV7-9 and TRBJ2-5; D may be TRBD1 (6 bases). CDR1 is SEHNR, CDR2 FQNEAQ, per germline (reference sequence). The CDR3 consists of 15 residues. The CDR3 DNA sequence: TGTGCCAGCAGCTTAGGAGTCCAGGGACAAGAGACCCAGCACTTC. Translated: CASSLGVQGQETQHF.

Details on this clonotype: Possible read error: a much larger clone is one base away. The rearrangement links TRBV20-1 to TRBJ2-7, with TRBD1 matching over 10 bases. J was trimmed by 6 bases and V by 6 bases; bases with no gene match: 11. CDR1 and CDR2 from the germline V gene are DFQATT and SNEGSKA (reference sequence). CDR3 size: 14 residues. The CDR3 DNA follows: TGCAGTGCAACCGTCGGGACAGGGGTCTCCGAGCAGTACTTC. This gives the protein CSATVGTGVSEQYF.

This clonotype showed up many times. Its ends do not fully match the called genes, so a read error is possible. The CDR3: CSAVQGRAQSF. The CDR3 DNA follows: TGCAGTGCTGTGCAGGGTCGGGCCCAGTCCTTC. The chain is built from TRBV20-1 and TRBJ2-5; a weak D match, TRBD1 (5 bases). Per germline, CDR1 DFQATT and CDR2 SNEGSKA (reference sequence). This CDR3 region has 11 residues.

This chain joins TRBV13 and TRBJ1-4, with no clear D. CDR3 size: 13 residues. Trimming cost V 5 bases and J 8 bases, with 12 bases left between them. Germline V gene sequence: CDR1 PRHDT, CDR2 FYEKMQ (reference sequence). CDR3 DNA sequence: TGTGCCAGCAGCGAAGAGGGAGGAGAAAAACTGTTTTTT. This gives the protein CASSEEGGEKLFF.

V usage is TRBV6-4 and J usage is TRBJ2-7, with 7 positions matching TRBD1. This CDR3 is 17 amino acids long. The germline CDR1 and CDR2 sequences are MRHNA and SNTAGT. Trimming took 8 bases from V and 3 from J; bases not matched to a gene: 19. This CDR3 reads CASGSPTSGTEDYEQYF. The CDR3 DNA is TGTGCCAGCGGTAGCCCCACTTCCGGGACAGAGGACTACGAGCAGTACTTC.

The CDR3 nucleotides are TGCGCCAGCAGCTTGGTCGGGAGGGGCACTAATGAAAAACTGTTTTTT. It is translated as CASSLVGRGTNEKLFF. The J gene is TRBJ1-4, the V gene TRBV5-1; the D gene is possibly TRBD1 (5 bases). The germline gives CDR1 SGHRS, CDR2 YFSETQ. Deletions cut 0 bases from V and 2 bases from J, with 11 bases between. The CDR3 contains 16 residues.

This sequence joins TRBV18 and TRBJ1-4; D remains unclear. Germline V gene data show CDR1 as KGHSH and CDR2 as LQKENI. V lost 2 bases, J lost 7 bases, and 11 bases lay in between. The CDR3 has 14 residues. The CDR3 nucleotides are TGTGCCAGCTCACCAATCGCCCGGGCTGAAAAACTGTTTTTT. Protein: CASSPIARAEKLFF.

At least ten counts were recorded for this clonotype. A read error may explain this, as a much larger clone is one base away. V usage is TRBV7-8 and J usage is TRBJ2-5, with TRBD2 identical over 7 bases. The CDR3 has 15 residues. CDR1 and CDR2 from the germline V gene are SGHVS and FQNEAQ. In DNA form, the CDR3 reads TGTGCCAGCAGCTTAACGTCTAGCGGAAAAGAGACCCAGCACTTC. Its translation is CASSLTSSGKETQHF.

As for this clonotype: Possible read error: a much larger clone is one base away. The V and J genes are TRBV3-1 and TRBJ2-5; 8 bases fit TRBD2. The CDR3 is 17 amino acids. CDR1 and CDR2 (germline): LGHDT, YNNKEL (reference sequence). CDR3: CASSQQDRTSGQEAQYF. Written as DNA, the CDR3 is TGTGCCAGCAGCCAACAAGATAGAACTAGCGGCCAAGAGGCCCAGTACTTC.